Following are 25 T cell receptor beta chains from one sample sequenced in a study of CD8 T cells in ankylosing spondylitis (dated by TCRdb to the late 2010s). Receptor amplification or capture employed 5' RACE. The reads were generated on an Illumina HiSeq 2500. TCRdb's own reprocessing of the public reads used fastp at Q25 and MiXCR and kept productive beta chains. Every CDR3 protein is listed once, alongside the most common genes and DNA of its rows. The sample data list around 210,000 distinct CDR3 sequences, and roughly 8.2% of these were observed just once. 4% to 5% of the sample is taken by the ten largest. The specimen was blood, either unsorted or a sorted T cell fraction (not recorded which). The receptors were sampled from a female donor with ankylosing spondylitis or in good health (not recorded which).

The table lists this clonotype with many counts. The chain joins TRBV27 to TRBJ1-2; D unclear. CDR1 is MNHEY and CDR2 is SMNVEV in the germline V gene (reference sequence). V dropped 2 bases and J dropped 4 bases, with 8 bases sitting between them. The CDR3 sequence is 13 residues long. The CDR3 spells CASSLSRSYGYTF. The CDR3 DNA sequence: TGTGCCAGCAGTTTAAGCAGGAGCTATGGCTACACCTTC.

This clonotype was observed at least ten times. V and J are TRBV11-1 and TRBJ1-5, with 10 bases matching TRBD1. J was trimmed by 3 bases and V by 5 bases; bases with no gene match: 10. CDR3 length equals 17 residues. Germline CDR1 reads SGHAT; CDR2 reads FQDESV (reference sequence). The CDR3 here is CASSLGQGRAANQPQHF. The CDR3 DNA reads as TGTGCCAGCAGCCTGGGACAGGGGAGGGCTGCCAATCAGCCCCAGCATTTT.

This clonotype was found many times. J is TRBJ2-2 and V is TRBV6-1; no clear D. CDR1 is MNHNS and CDR2 is SASEGT in the germline V gene. Trimming stripped 8 bases from V and 0 bases from J, with 7 bases between. The CDR3 covers 13 residues. This chain's CDR3 is CASRQPNTGELFF. As DNA, the CDR3 is TGTGCCAGCCGTCAGCCGAACACCGGGGAGCTGTTTTTT.

Remarks on this clonotype: The junction and the germline gene differ at one end; a read error may be behind it. The rearrangement links TRBV7-7 to TRBJ2-5; D may correspond to TRBD1 or TRBD2 (5 bases each). The CDR3 is 17 amino acids. The germline CDR1 and CDR2 sequences are SSHAT and FNYEAQ (reference sequence). Here the CDR3 DNA reads TGTGCTAGCAGCCCGAACACGGGACCCAGGATACCGGAGACCCAGTACTTC. It yields the protein CASSPNTGPRIPETQYF.

This clonotype was seen at least ten times. The rearrangement joins TRBV3-1 to TRBJ1-1; D unclear. Germline CDR1 is LGHDT and CDR2 is YNNKEL (reference sequence). The CDR3 is 14 residues long. The V gene lost 0 bases and the J gene lost 3 bases, with 8 bases spanning the gap. The CDR3 bases are TGTGCCAGCAGCCAAGAGGCCGGGTACACTGAAGCTTTCTTT. Its protein product is CASSQEAGYTEAFF.

In regard to this clonotype: A much more abundant neighbour one base away suggests this may be a read error. The chain uses TRBV12-3 or TRBV12-4 and TRBJ1-1; D gene uncertain. CDR3 length: 18 amino acids. The CDR3 loop is CTSSLASELTGSLAEAFF. CDR3 DNA: TGTACCAGCAGTTTAGCCAGCGAGCTTACCGGGAGTCTCGCTGAAGCTTTCTTT.

In its sample, this clonotype was seen many times. This chain joins TRBV12-3 or TRBV12-4 and TRBJ2-5; D possibly uses TRBD1 or TRBD2 (5 bases each). The V end lost 10 bases, the J end lost 1 base, and 19 bases lay between the germline ends. The CDR3 length is 15 residues. This chain's CDR3 is CATSPGPLIQETQYF. CDR3 bases: TGTGCCACCAGCCCGGGACCTCTAATCCAAGAGACCCAGTACTTC.

A word on this clonotype: Being one base from a much bigger clone, this may be a read error. The chain couples TRBV12-3 or TRBV12-4 to TRBJ2-2; possible D gene TRBD2, 5 bases. With 10 bases removed from V and 1 base from J, the gap between germline ends came to 13 bases. The CDR3 runs 14 residues. The CDR3 bases are TGTGCCAACAGCTCCGGGGTGAACACCGGGGAGCTGTTTTTT. Translation: CANSSGVNTGELFF.

The chain couples TRBV5-1 to TRBJ1-2; D not certain. Trimming took off 0 bases at V and 3 bases at J, with 9 bases between the two ends. Germline values: CDR1 SGHRS, CDR2 YFSETQ. The CDR3 is 14 amino acids. The CDR3 coding sequence is TGCGCCAGCAGCTTGGGCATGGGGTACTATGGCTACACCTTC. Protein: CASSLGMGYYGYTF.

This clonotype turned up a few times. J is TRBJ2-3 and V is TRBV7-9, with TRBD1 matching over 10 bases. Germline-derived CDR1 and CDR2 are SEHNR and FQNEAQ (reference sequence). The V gene end was trimmed by 3 bases and the J gene end by 3 bases; junction bases not matched to a gene: 3. The CDR3 has 15 amino acids. The CDR3 reads CASSFLGQGTDTQYF. The CDR3 bases are TGTGCCAGCAGCTTTTTGGGACAGGGGACAGATACGCAGTATTTT.

This clonotype was seen many times. The V call is TRBV10-3, the J call TRBJ2-3; D is uncertain. There are 11 residues in the CDR3. Germline-derived CDR1 and CDR2 are ENHRY and SYGVKD. V gave up 6 bases and J gave up 6 bases, with 7 bases separating them. The CDR3 bases are TGTGCCATCAGGTCCGGGGATACGCAGTATTTT. This sequence encodes CAIRSGDTQYF.

This clonotype was found many times. This chain links TRBV7-9 with TRBJ1-5, with TRBD1 matching 10 bases. From germline, CDR1 is SEHNR and CDR2 FQNEAQ (reference sequence). The trim removed 1 base at V and 7 bases at J, leaving 1 base unmatched. The CDR3 runs to 14 residues. The chain's CDR3 is CASSLGDRGQPQHF. Here the CDR3 DNA reads TGTGCCAGCAGCTTAGGGGACAGGGGACAGCCCCAGCATTTT.

This chain connects TRBV11-1 to TRBJ2-3, with 14 nucleotides matching TRBD2. Germline V gene lookup returns CDR1 SGHAT and CDR2 FQDESV (reference sequence). J gave up 7 bases and V 5 bases, and 5 bases lay outside the gene matches. CDR3 length equals 15 residues. CDR3 in amino acids: CASSAGLAGGYTQYF. The DNA for the CDR3 is TGTGCCAGCAGCGCCGGACTAGCGGGAGGATATACGCAGTATTTT.

This clonotype was counted many times. The chain employs TRBV20-1 and TRBJ2-1; D is perhaps TRBD1 (5 bases). Trimming took 2 bases from V and 1 from J, leaving 12 bases between them. This CDR3 contains 15 residues. Germline V gene sequence: CDR1 DFQATT, CDR2 SNEGSKA (reference sequence). The CDR3 coding sequence is TGCAGTGCTAGAAACCCCAGGGTGTCCTACAATGAGCAGTTCTTC. Residues: CSARNPRVSYNEQFF.

The table lists this clonotype with many counts. The V gene is TRBV3-1, the J gene TRBJ1-1, with TRBD1 as a possible D gene (6 bases). This CDR3 spans 13 amino acids. Germline CDR1 LGHDT, CDR2 YNNKEL (reference sequence). Trimming pared 5 bases from V and 8 bases from J, leaving 15 bases between. The CDR3 region has the DNA TGTGCCAGCAGCTCCAGACAGGTTTCCGAAGCTTTCTTT. Residues: CASSSRQVSEAFF.

This clonotype came up many times. The rearrangement links TRBV5-1 to TRBJ2-1; D is ambiguous. The CDR3 length is 12 residues. Germline V lookup: CDR1 SGHRS, CDR2 YFSETQ. The V end lost 4 bases, the J end lost 7 bases, and 9 bases lay between the germline ends. CDR3: CASSEDVNEQFF. Here the CDR3 DNA reads TGCGCCAGCAGCGAGGACGTAAATGAGCAGTTCTTC.

V and J are TRBV7-2 and TRBJ1-2; D not resolved. Trimming took off 5 bases at V and 6 bases at J, with 10 bases between the two ends. The CDR3 contains 12 residues. The germline V gene has CDR1 SGHTA and CDR2 FQGNSA. The chain's CDR3 is CASSQPTHGYTF. CDR3 coding DNA: TGTGCCAGCAGCCAACCCACCCATGGCTACACCTTC.

This clonotype was recorded at least ten times. The rearrangement uses TRBV29-1 and TRBJ1-1, with TRBD1 matching over 7 bases. CDR3 size: 13 residues. CDR1 and CDR2 (germline): SQVTM, ANQGSEA. V trimming: 7 bases; J trimming: 2 bases; junction bases outside the gene matches: 7. CDR3 residues: CSAWDRPNTEAFF. CDR3 bases: TGCAGCGCTTGGGACAGACCTAACACTGAAGCTTTCTTT.

This clonotype was counted many times. The chain recombines TRBV20-1 with TRBJ2-7, with 10 bases identical to TRBD1. V shed 3 bases, J shed 7 bases, and the junction held 3 bases outside the gene matches. The CDR3 loop spans 12 amino acids. Per germline, CDR1 DFQATT and CDR2 SNEGSKA (reference sequence). CDR3: CSASGTGEEQYF. The DNA of the CDR3 is TGCAGTGCTAGTGGGACAGGGGAGGAGCAGTACTTC.

This clonotype was counted many times. V and J are TRBV20-1 and TRBJ2-7; TRBD1 agrees at 9 bases. Trimming at V came to 7 bases and at J to 3 bases, leaving 7 bases not matched to a gene. The length of the CDR3 is 13 residues. Germline V gene data show CDR1 as DFQATT and CDR2 as SNEGSKA (reference sequence). In DNA form, the CDR3 reads TGCAGTGTCGCGGACAGGGGAGGCTACGAGCAGTACTTC. Its protein is CSVADRGGYEQYF.

Of note for this clonotype: A much larger clone differs from this one at a single base, so this may be a read error. The J gene is TRBJ2-1, the V gene TRBV20-1, with 7 bases aligning to TRBD2. J was trimmed by 0 bases and V by 3 bases; bases with no gene match: 11. Germline V lookup: CDR1 DFQATT, CDR2 SNEGSKA (reference sequence). CDR3 length: 17 residues. CDR3 protein: CSASKAGVTGSYNEQFF. CDR3 coding DNA: TGCAGTGCTAGTAAGGCGGGAGTTACAGGCTCCTACAATGAGCAGTTCTTC.

Of note for this clonotype: A much bigger clone sits one base away, suggesting this may be a read error. V gene TRBV7-9 combines with J gene TRBJ2-1, with 7 nucleotides matching TRBD2. Germline loops: CDR1 SEHNR, CDR2 FQNEAQ (reference sequence). The CDR3 has 16 residues. CDR3 coding DNA: TGTGCCGGCAGCTTAGGTGGAGGGAGGGCAACGGATGAGCAGTTCTTC. Translating gives CAGSLGGGRATDEQFF.

This clonotype occurred many times. One end of the junction does not line up with germline, which may come from a read error. The chain carries TRBV29-1 and TRBJ1-2, with TRBD1 as a possible D gene (5 bases). Germline assignment: CDR1 SQVTM and CDR2 ANQGSEA. This CDR3 comprises 11 residues. The CDR3 sequence: CSVEWGGRIAF. The CDR3 bases are TGCAGCGTTGAATGGGGGGGAAGGATCGCCTTC.

As regards this clonotype: A much larger clone sits a single nucleotide away, making a read error possible. The V gene is TRBV6-6, the J gene TRBJ2-7, with TRBD2 as a possible D gene (5 bases). CDR1 and CDR2 from the germline V gene are MNHNY and SVGAGI (reference sequence). Between the trimmed V and J ends, which lost 4 bases and 5 bases, there was a span of 15 bases. CDR3 length: 14 amino acids. CDR3 loop: CASSSREGGHEQYF. DNA of the CDR3: TGTGCCAGCAGTTCCAGAGAAGGAGGCCACGAGCAGTACTTC.

This clonotype was detected only a few times. This chain joins TRBV7-9 and TRBJ2-3; 7 nucleotides line up with TRBD2. J gave up 0 bases and V 4 bases, and 7 bases lay outside the gene matches. The V gene's germline CDR1 is SEHNR and CDR2 FQNEAQ (reference sequence). The CDR3 is 16 amino acids. The CDR3 nucleotides read TGTGCCAGCAGCTCATTACTAGCGACTAGCACAGATACGCAGTATTTT. It specifies CASSSLLATSTDTQYF.